The 29 T cell receptor beta chains below all came from one sample that was sequenced in a study of blood T cell repertoires in COVID-19. The protocol was immunoSEQ multiplex PCR, while the TCRdb copy is restricted to in-frame clones and leaves out a portion. The sample contains 150,000 to 200,000 clones, roughly four fifths of which appear only once. What was sequenced was peripheral blood. These receptors were taken from a woman in her sixties or seventies with COVID-19, enrolled during active disease.

This clone appeared a single time. The rearrangement links TRBV28 to TRBJ2-5; 8 bases agree with TRBD2. Losses at the gene ends were 11 bases for V and 5 bases for J; bases not matched to a gene: 13. The V gene's germline CDR1 is MDHEN and CDR2 SYDVKM. The CDR3 is 14 amino acids. The CDR3: CAATPGGARETQYF. The DNA for the CDR3 is TGTGCCGCAACCCCGGGGGGGGCGCGGGAGACCCAGTACTTC.

The CDR3 loop is CASSQEGSGADTQYF. The CDR3 nucleotides are TGTGCCAGCAGCCAAGAGGGCTCAGGGGCAGATACGCAGTATTTT. V gene TRBV3-1 (or the pseudogene TRBV3-2) combines with J gene TRBJ2-3, with D tentatively TRBD1 (6 bases). The CDR3 runs 15 residues. Germline CDR1 LGHDT, CDR2 YNNKEL (reference sequence). Between the trimmed V and J ends, which lost 0 bases and 4 bases, there was a span of 11 bases.

This chain joins TRBV4-3 and TRBJ1-1; D is unclear. Germline loops: CDR1 LGHNA, CDR2 YSLEER. V was cut by 1 base and J by 4 bases, with 13 bases left in between. The CDR3 has 15 residues. The CDR3 region is CASSQGHGKSTEAFF. In DNA, the CDR3 is TGCGCCAGCAGCCAAGGACATGGAAAATCCACTGAAGCTTTCTTT.

The V and J genes are TRBV7-9 and TRBJ2-7; 10 bases are a match to TRBD2. The CDR3 has 14 amino acids. The ends lost 5 bases at V and 4 bases at J; junction bases unmatched: 5. Germline CDR1 is SEHNR and CDR2 is FQNEAQ (reference sequence). DNA of the CDR3: TGTGCCAGCAGCCGAGCTAGCGGGAGTTACGAGCAGTACTTC. It specifies CASSRASGSYEQYF.

The chain combines TRBV6-5 with TRBJ1-2, with TRBD1 matching over 7 bases. Unmatched junction bases numbered 7, after V lost 5 bases and J lost 7 bases. Per germline, CDR1 MNHEY and CDR2 SVGAGI. The CDR3 length is 13 residues. Here the CDR3 DNA reads TGTGCCAGCAGTCTCGCCGGACAGGTTGGCTACACCTTC. This codes for CASSLAGQVGYTF.

The chain combines TRBV5-4 with TRBJ2-2, with a weak D call TRBD2 (5 bases). The length of the CDR3 is 16 residues. Trimming removed 3 bases at V and 1 base at J, with 13 bases between. Germline lookup yields CDR1 SGHNT and CDR2 YYREEE (reference sequence). CDR3 in amino acids: CASSSYGSLNTGELFF. The DNA for the CDR3 is TGTGCCAGCAGCTCCTATGGGAGTCTGAACACCGGGGAGCTGTTTTTT.

This clone has more than one count but fewer than ten. J is TRBJ2-2 and V is TRBV12-5; the D is unclear. Germline-derived CDR1 and CDR2 are LGHNT and FRNRAP. CDR3 length: 12 residues. V was clipped by 5 bases and J by 5 bases, with 6 bases between them. DNA of the CDR3: TGTGCTAGTGGTCGTTCTACCGGGGAGCTGTTTTTT. It specifies CASGRSTGELFF. The complete variable domain, with remaining parts taken from reference TRBV12-5 and TRBJ2-2, reads DARVTQTPRHKVTEMGQEVTMRCQPILGHNTVFWYRQTMMQGLELLAYFRNRAPLDDSGMPKDRFSAEMPDATLATLKIQPSEPRDSAVYFCASGRSTGELFFGEGSRLTVL.

The chain employs TRBV30 and TRBJ2-3; TRBD2 matches 8 bases. CDR3 length equals 15 residues. V lost 2 bases and J lost 0; bases outside the gene matches: 4. The germline gives CDR1 GTSNPN, CDR2 SVGIG (reference sequence). DNA of the CDR3: TGTGCCTGGAGTAGACTAGCGAAAAGCACAGATACGCAGTATTTT. Translated: CAWSRLAKSTDTQYF. The full variable domain, its missing parts supplied by reference TRBV30 and TRBJ2-3, is SQTIHQWPATLVQPVGSPLSLECTVEGTSNPNLYWYRQAAGRGLQLLFYSVGIGQISSEVPQNLSASRPQDRQFILSSKKLLLSDSGFYLCAWSRLAKSTDTQYFGPGTRLTVL.

This clone occurred once. The rearrangement uses TRBV5-4 and TRBJ2-3, with a tentative D call TRBD2 (6 bases). Germline V gene data show CDR1 as SGHNT and CDR2 as YYREEE (reference sequence). The CDR3 totals 14 residues. The V end lost 4 bases, the J end lost 5 bases, and 14 bases lay between the germline ends. As DNA, the CDR3 is TGTGCCAGCAGCGTTGTGGGAGGTCAAGATACGCAGTATTTT. Translated: CASSVVGGQDTQYF.

V usage is TRBV19 and J usage is TRBJ1-5, with a weak D call TRBD1 (6 bases). CDR1 is LNHDA, CDR2 SQIVND, per germline (reference sequence). The V and J ends lost 2 bases and 11 bases respectively, with 19 bases between them. CDR3 size: 15 residues. The CDR3 here is CASSIHGGALYSQHF. The DNA for the CDR3 is TGTGCCAGTAGTATACATGGGGGGGCTCTGTATTCCCAGCATTTT.

The gene calls are TRBV4-1 and TRBJ2-2; TRBD1 agrees at 10 bases. V was clipped by 3 bases and J by 4 bases; unmatched bases: 11. The CDR3 sequence is 18 residues long. Germline V gene data show CDR1 as MGHRA and CDR2 as YSYEKL. The CDR3 region is CASSHLRGQGRTTGELFF. The DNA for the CDR3 is TGCGCCAGCAGCCATTTGAGGGGACAGGGGCGGACCACCGGGGAGCTGTTTTTT.

This chain uses TRBV5-1 with TRBJ1-4; 7 bases are shared with TRBD1. Trimming took 3 bases from V and 0 from J; bases not matched to a gene: 2. CDR1 SGHRS and CDR2 YFSETQ come from the germline V gene. The CDR3 loop spans 15 amino acids. CDR3 amino acids: CASSWDSATNEKLFF. CDR3 coding DNA: TGCGCCAGCAGCTGGGACAGTGCAACTAATGAAAAACTGTTTTTT.

The chain joins TRBV24-1 to TRBJ1-1; no reliable D call. This CDR3 has 16 residues. Germline-derived CDR1 and CDR2 are KGHDR and SFDVKD. The V gene lost 4 bases and the J gene lost 5 bases, with 19 bases spanning the gap. The CDR3 coding sequence is TGTGCCACCAGTGACGGAGGTGGCCCAAGGGAGACTGAAGCTTTCTTT. Its protein is CATSDGGGPRETEAFF.

The chain recombines TRBV14 with TRBJ1-2; D gene unclear. Germline-derived CDR1 and CDR2 are SGHDN and FVKESK. The CDR3 covers 13 residues. The V end lost 6 bases, the J end lost 10 bases, and 18 bases lay between the germline ends. The chain's CDR3 is CASRSGGTHLYTF. The CDR3 bases are TGTGCCAGCAGGTCCGGCGGCACCCACCTCTACACCTTC.

This chain's CDR3 is CASSYTGSRSNYGYTF. The DNA for the CDR3 is TGTGCCAGTAGTTACACGGGGAGCCGATCTAACTATGGCTACACCTTC. The genes are TRBV19 and TRBJ1-2; D not certain. The CDR3 consists of 16 residues. Trimming removed 5 bases at V and 0 bases at J, with 16 bases between. Germline CDR1 reads LNHDA; CDR2 reads SQIVND (reference sequence). The full variable domain, in which reference TRBV19 and TRBJ1-2 provide the parts outside the CDR3, is DGGITQSPKYLFRKEGQNVTLSCEQNLNHDAMYWYRQDPGQGLRLIYYSQIVNDFQKGDIAEGYSVSREKKESFPLTVTSAQKNPTAFYLCASSYTGSRSNYGYTFGSGTRLTVV.

The J gene is TRBJ2-7, the V gene TRBV6-2 or TRBV6-3, with D tentatively TRBD2 (6 bases). Trimming left V 0 bases short and J 3 bases short, with 12 bases between. The CDR3 consists of 15 residues. Germline V gene lookup returns CDR1 MNHEY and CDR2 SVGEGT. The CDR3 is CASSYSAGSLYEQYF. The DNA of the CDR3 is TGTGCCAGCAGTTACTCCGCGGGAAGCCTCTACGAGCAGTACTTC.

The chain employs TRBV12-3 or TRBV12-4 and TRBJ2-3; D is unresolved. The CDR3 length is 13 residues. V lost 7 bases and J 2 bases, leaving 10 bases between the germline ends. CDR3 coding DNA: TGTGCCAGCACTATAGACACCACAGATACGCAGTATTTT. Translating it yields CASTIDTTDTQYF.

The chain has TRBV19 and TRBJ1-4; perhaps TRBD1 as D (6 bases). V was trimmed by 1 base and J by 4 bases, leaving 13 bases between them. The CDR3 is made up of 16 amino acids. Germline CDR1 and CDR2: LNHDA and SQIVND (reference sequence). Here the CDR3 reads CASSIGTARVNEKLFF. In nucleotides, the CDR3 is TGTGCCAGTAGTATAGGGACAGCGAGAGTTAATGAAAAACTGTTTTTT. The entire variable domain, with the rest obtained from reference TRBV19 and TRBJ1-4, is as follows: DGGITQSPKYLFRKEGQNVTLSCEQNLNHDAMYWYRQDPGQGLRLIYYSQIVNDFQKGDIAEGYSVSREKKESFPLTVTSAQKNPTAFYLCASSIGTARVNEKLFFGSGTQLSVL.

V is TRBV3-1 (or the pseudogene TRBV3-2) and J is TRBJ2-5; D may be TRBD2 (5 bases). The CDR3 runs 16 residues. Germline V CDR1 and CDR2: LGHDT, YNNKEL (reference sequence). Between the trimmed V and J ends, which lost 1 base and 3 bases, there was a span of 15 bases. This CDR3 reads CASSQAAGSTEETQYF. For the CDR3, the DNA is TGTGCCAGCAGCCAAGCCGCGGGCTCAACAGAAGAGACCCAGTACTTC.

The chain has TRBV10-2 and TRBJ2-1; 7 positions agree with TRBD2. V was pared by 6 bases and J by 0 bases, with 8 bases of the junction left unmatched. CDR3 length: 16 amino acids. Germline-derived CDR1 and CDR2 are WSHSY and SAAADI. CDR3 sequence (DNA): TGCGCCAGCAGCATAACTAGCGTCAGCTCCTACAATGAGCAGTTCTTC. It specifies CASSITSVSSYNEQFF.

This clone was detected only once. DNA for the CDR3: TGTGCCAGCAGCTCCCGGACTAGCGCGGTGGACAATGAGCAGTTCTTC. Encoded protein: CASSSRTSAVDNEQFF. This rearrangement joins TRBV11-3 to TRBJ2-1, with 9 bases identical to TRBD2. V gave up 4 bases and J gave up 5 bases; unmatched junction bases: 9. CDR1 and CDR2 (germline): SGHNT, YENEEA. CDR3 size: 16 residues.

This chain connects TRBV5-4 to TRBJ2-3, with 7 bases identical to TRBD2. Germline CDR1 reads SGHNT; CDR2 reads YYREEE (reference sequence). V trimming: 1 base; J trimming: 4 bases; junction bases outside the gene matches: 6. The CDR3 runs 15 residues. CDR3 sequence reads: CASSLSAGVADTQYF. In DNA, the CDR3 is TGTGCCAGCAGCTTGTCGGCGGGAGTGGCAGATACGCAGTATTTT.

This clone occurred once. This chain joins TRBV5-8 and TRBJ2-1; D unclear. Trimming cost V 0 bases and J 10 bases, with 5 bases left between them. This CDR3 region has 11 residues. Germline V gives CDR1 SGHTS, CDR2 YDEGEE. The CDR3 DNA reads TGTGCCAGCAGCTTGGTCCCAGAGCAGTTCTTC. It yields the protein CASSLVPEQFF.

V is TRBV4-2 and J is TRBJ1-4; tentatively, D is TRBD1 (6 bases). V lost 6 bases to trimming and J lost 4 bases, with 18 bases between them. In germline, CDR1 is LGHNA, CDR2 YNFKEQ. This CDR3 region has 16 residues. The CDR3 bases are TGTGCCAGCAGTCTAAAGTCTCAGGGGAATAATGAAAAACTGTTTTTT. The encoded protein is CASSLKSQGNNEKLFF.

The chain links TRBV5-4 to TRBJ1-2; D not resolved. The CDR3 totals 15 residues. Germline values: CDR1 SGHNT, CDR2 YYREEE (reference sequence). V was cut by 3 bases and J by 0 bases, with 12 bases left in between. Here the CDR3 DNA reads TGTGCCAGCAGCTCCCCGAGGGAGACTAACTATGGCTACACCTTC. It codes for CASSSPRETNYGYTF.

J is TRBJ2-3 and V is TRBV14; TRBD2 is a possible D gene (6 bases). The V end was cut by 4 bases, the J end by 1 base, with 18 bases between. Per germline, CDR1 SGHDN and CDR2 FVKESK. The CDR3 length is 17 residues. The CDR3 DNA sequence: TGTGCCAGCAGCCTAACCAGGAGGGTCGGGGGCACAGATACGCAGTATTTT. It is translated as CASSLTRRVGGTDTQYF.

The chain has TRBV11-2 and TRBJ2-2, with 8 bases fitting TRBD2. The CDR3 is 16 residues long. CDR1 and CDR2 from the germline V gene are SGHAT and FQNNGV. V shed 2 bases and J 2 bases; nucleotides not matched to a gene: 4. The CDR3 bases are TGTGCCAGCAGCTTAACGGGAGGGCCCAACACCGGGGAGCTGTTTTTT. Protein sequence: CASSLTGGPNTGELFF.

The V gene is TRBV30, the J gene TRBJ2-1; 7 nucleotides line up with TRBD2. V lost 8 bases to trimming and J lost 1 base; unmatched junction nucleotides: 8. This CDR3 is built from 14 residues. Germline values: CDR1 GTSNPN, CDR2 SVGIG (reference sequence). The CDR3 nucleotides read TGTGCCAGAGGACTAGGGGTTTCCTACAATGAGCAGTTCTTC. Translating gives CARGLGVSYNEQFF.

The chain employs TRBV7-9 and TRBJ2-5; tentative D call: TRBD2 (6 bases). Trimming stripped 4 bases from V and 5 bases from J, with 20 bases between. The CDR3 consists of 16 residues. Germline CDR1 reads SEHNR; CDR2 reads FQNEAQ (reference sequence). CDR3 amino acids: CASSSGGRGSGETQYF. CDR3 DNA: TGTGCCAGCAGCTCTGGAGGGCGTGGGAGCGGCGAGACCCAGTACTTC.